The 14 T cell receptor beta chains below were found in one sample sequenced in a study of vaccination and CD4 T cells after COVID-19. The treatment is: roughly 10-day PBMC culture with coronavirus spike peptide pools or control peptides (ViraFEST assay). CD4+ T cells that had been cultured provided DNA sequenced with the Oncomine TCR Beta short-read assay. One entry per CDR3 protein, called by TCRdb with MiXCR from the PCR reads. The sample holds about 21,000 distinct CDR3 sequences, around 40% seen once. These receptors' antigens are unknown. The material was CD4+ T cells from blood, cultured in vitro, obtained after SARS-CoV-2 vaccination. The receptors were gathered from a human donor who had recovered from COVID-19.

In its sample, this clonotype was seen once. This chain links TRBV20-1 with TRBJ2-1, with 15 bases matching TRBD2. The germline V gene has CDR1 DFQATT and CDR2 SNEGSKA (reference sequence). V lost 6 bases, J lost 1 base, and 7 bases stayed unmatched. This CDR3 is 17 amino acids long. CDR3: CSARTSGGAWSYNEQFF. CDR3 DNA sequence: TGCAGTGCCCGGACTAGCGGGGGGGCGTGGTCCTACAATGAGCAGTTCTTC.

This chain links TRBV2 with TRBJ2-5; D may be TRBD2 (5 bases). Per germline, CDR1 SNHLY and CDR2 FYNNEI. The germline V and J ends were trimmed by 8 bases and 1 base, with 8 bases remaining between them. CDR3 length equals 12 residues. CDR3 nucleotides: TGTGCCAGCCGGGAACTCCAAGAGACCCAGTACTTC. Translation gives CASRELQETQYF.

Worth noting for this clonotype: The junction differs from germline at one of its ends, possibly a read error. The rearrangement links TRBV5-4 to TRBJ1-2, with TRBD1 as a possible D gene (6 bases). CDR1 is SGHNT, CDR2 YYREEE, per germline (reference sequence). CDR3 size: 14 residues. CDR3: CASRRDTEDLERHF. The CDR3 region has the DNA TGTGCCAGCAGGAGGGACACAGAGGATTTGGAAAGGCACTTC. Supplemented by reference TRBV5-4 and TRBJ1-2, the full variable domain reads ETGVTQSPTHLIKTRGQQVTLRCSSQSGHNTVSWYQQALGQGPQFIFQYYREEENGRGNFPPRFSGLQFPNYSSELNVNALELDDSALYLCASRRDTEDLERHFGSGTRLTVV.

This clonotype came up a few times. V gene TRBV12-3 or TRBV12-4 combines with J gene TRBJ2-5, with D possibly matching TRBD2 (6 bases). The germline V and J ends were trimmed by 7 bases and 1 base, with 16 bases remaining between them. This CDR3 comprises 15 residues. CDR3 in DNA: TGTGCCAGCAACCTCCGTAGCGGAGTCCAAGAGACCCAGTACTTC. It is translated as CASNLRSGVQETQYF.

This chain uses TRBV7-2 with TRBJ1-1, with TRBD1 matching 11 bases. The CDR3 covers 15 residues. The germline V gene encodes CDR1 SGHTA and CDR2 FQGNSA. The ends lost 1 base at V and 11 bases at J; junction bases unmatched: 9. In nucleotides, the CDR3 is TGTGCCAGCAGCTTAGACCCAGGACAGGGGGCTTGGGCTTTCTTT. Amino acids: CASSLDPGQGAWAFF. The variable domain in full, with the rest retrieved from reference TRBV7-2 and TRBJ1-1, is GAGVSQSPSNKVTEKGKDVELRCDPISGHTALYWYRQSLGQGLEFLIYFQGNSAPDKSGLPSDRFSAERTGGSVSTLTIQRTQQEDSAVYLCASSLDPGQGAWAFFGQGTRLTVV.

By sample fraction, this clonotype is medium-sized. The genes are TRBV6-1 and TRBJ1-1; no clear D gene. Trimming removed 6 bases from V and 2 bases from J, with 4 bases in between. Germline V CDR1 and CDR2: MNHNS, SASEGT. The CDR3 runs to 11 residues. CDR3 region: CASSSNTEAFF. The CDR3 DNA follows: TGTGCCAGCAGCTCTAACACTGAAGCTTTCTTT.

This rearrangement joins TRBV4-1 to TRBJ1-1, with a possible D match to TRBD1 (6 bases). V gave up 7 bases and J gave up 0 bases, with 12 bases separating them. CDR1 MGHRA and CDR2 YSYEKL come from the germline V gene. The length of the CDR3 is 14 residues. This chain's CDR3 is CASTPQGMNTEAFF. CDR3 in DNA: TGCGCCAGCACCCCTCAGGGGATGAACACTGAAGCTTTCTTT.

This clonotype was detected only a few times. The CDR3 reads CSAPLGAQHF. The CDR3 DNA is TGCAGTGCTCCGCTTGGAGCCCAGCATTTT. This chain connects TRBV20-1 to TRBJ1-5; D is uncertain. Germline V gene lookup returns CDR1 DFQATT and CDR2 SNEGSKA (reference sequence). The CDR3 runs to 10 residues. V lost 5 bases and J lost 11, with 10 bases in between.

There are a few counts of this clonotype. J is TRBJ1-6 and V is TRBV7-9, with 8 bases fitting TRBD1. The CDR3 spans 14 residues. V trimming: 5 bases; J trimming: 9 bases; junction bases outside the gene matches: 6. The V gene's germline CDR1 is SEHNR and CDR2 FQNEAQ (reference sequence). The CDR3 spells CASSIGQGSSPLHF. The CDR3 bases are TGTGCCAGCAGCATAGGACAGGGTAGTTCACCCCTCCACTTT.

This clonotype was seen a few times. The CDR3 DNA reads TGTGCCAGCAGTTCCGGGACCACTACTGGCGAGCAGTACTTC. As protein: CASSSGTTTGEQYF. This sequence joins TRBV6-2 or TRBV6-3 and TRBJ2-7; D assignment may be TRBD1 or TRBD2 (5 bases each). The germline gives CDR1 MNHEY, CDR2 SVGEGT. Trimming removed 4 bases at V and 6 bases at J, with 16 bases between. The CDR3 totals 14 residues.

There are a few counts of this clonotype. V is TRBV11-3 and J is TRBJ2-5; D gene uncertain. Germline-derived CDR1 and CDR2 are SGHNT and YENEEA. Trimming left V 3 bases short and J 0 bases short, with 5 bases between. The CDR3 has 13 amino acids. The CDR3 is CASSFRNQETQYF. Here the CDR3 DNA reads TGTGCCAGCAGCTTCAGAAACCAAGAGACCCAGTACTTC.

The J gene is TRBJ2-7, the V gene TRBV28, with no clear D. This CDR3 contains 13 residues. The germline V gene encodes CDR1 MDHEN and CDR2 SYDVKM. V lost 3 bases, J lost 6 bases, and 12 bases lay in between. Here the CDR3 reads CASSFTRLSEQYF. DNA for the CDR3: TGTGCCAGCAGTTTTACCCGTTTGAGCGAGCAGTACTTC.

The table lists this clonotype with a few counts. The chain carries TRBV6-1 and TRBJ2-5, with D uncertain. Per the germline V gene, CDR1 is MNHNS and CDR2 is SASEGT. The CDR3 consists of 17 residues. The germline V and J ends were trimmed by 7 bases and 1 base, with 22 bases remaining between them. The CDR3 nucleotides read TGTGCCAGCAAAAACCATCCGCCTGCATTGATCCAAGAGACCCAGTACTTC. Encoded protein: CASKNHPPALIQETQYF.

The gene calls are TRBV6-1 and TRBJ2-7; D ambiguous. With 8 bases removed from V and 0 bases from J, the gap between germline ends came to 14 bases. From germline, CDR1 is MNHNS and CDR2 SASEGT. CDR3 length: 14 residues. DNA of the CDR3: TGTGCCAGCGGCCCGAGGCACCCCTCCTACGAGCAGTACTTC. Its translation: CASGPRHPSYEQYF.